This TCR beta chain was obtained from a study of early T cells in non-severe SARS-CoV-2 infection (dated by TCRdb to the early 2020s). For context, the study as a whole: Because TCR sequencing relied on bulk RNA taken from unsorted whole blood, pairing of alpha and beta chains was not possible. Study-wide findings and limitations: VDJdb matching was skewed toward anti-spike CD8 responses, so virus-specific expansions were likely underestimated and private and CD4 specificities were missed.

Receptor amplification or capture employed 5' RACE. Sequencing took place on a NextSeq 500. In the TCR library protocol, unique molecular identifiers were attached to individual cDNA molecules to correct for PCR bias and sequencing error. Both TCR alpha and beta chains were sequenced, and tight co-correlation was observed between alpha and beta sequence abundances in each sample. As for how the authors treated the data: Decombinator V4 was used to annotate the V gene, J gene and CDR3 of the TCR sequences. Expanded TCRs were defined as changing significantly between any two time points under a Poisson model with p below 0.0001. TCR abundances were normalised to the total number of TCRs sequenced per sample and were expressed as counts per million. TRAV1-2 paired with TRAJ12, TRAJ20 or TRAJ33 defined MAIT TCRs, while TRAV10 paired with TRAJ18 defined iNKT TCRs. VDJdb, accessed 1 November 2021, was searched for CMV, EBV and SARS-CoV-2 annotated TCRs, with TCRs annotated for multiple antigens excluded. Through fastp at Q25 and MiXCR, TCRdb rebuilt clones from the public reads, retaining in-frame beta chains. Every distinct CDR3 protein forms one entry, paired with its most common genes and DNA. These V and J calls originate from TCRdb's pipeline instead of the authors' own analysis. The sample records 40,000 to 45,000 distinct CDR3 sequences, about 6% of which are singletons. Together, the top ten hold 7.5% to 8.5% of the sample.

A case-control design nested within a healthcare worker cohort in London, UK, was used, with weekly nasopharyngeal swab PCR tests and blood sampling performed. Healthcare workers were enrolled in the week of the UK lockdown, from 23 to 31 March 2020, and were followed every week for up to roughly 16 weeks. Relative to germline, V is 6 bases shorter and J is 7 bases shorter, with 15 bases between their ends. The CDR3 contains 13 residues, cysteine and phenylalanine counted. The CDR3 DNA has 39 bases and is translated from base 1. CDR1 and CDR2 (MDHEN, SYDVKM) derive from the germline V gene. In its sample, this clonotype was seen many times. Its specific antigen is unknown. Base qualities are not provided; no much larger clone lies one nucleotide away.

The receptor was isolated from an adult who was a healthcare worker with PCR-confirmed SARS-CoV-2 infection or an uninfected control (not recorded which). The rearrangement joined TRBV28 to TRBJ1-2, with a tentative D gene TRBD1 over 6 matching bases. Sequenced material: whole blood, taken at baseline. DNA sequence: TGTGCCAGCAGCACGGGGGGGCGCGTTGGCTACACCTTC. This yields the protein CASSTGGRVGYTF.